These 22 T cell receptor beta chains originate from one sample sequenced in a study of radiotherapy plus CTLA-4 blockade in lung cancer. TCRdb keeps only in-frame clones here, not all; method: immunoSEQ multiplex PCR. The table includes about 66,000 clones, approximately 82% detected once. Sequences were derived from peripheral blood, sampled from a patient treated with radiotherapy plus ipilimumab. The source of these receptors is a human donor with non-small cell lung cancer who had a partial response to radiotherapy plus ipilimumab.

The rearrangement links TRBV18 to TRBJ2-1; D unresolved. CDR3 length: 13 amino acids. V lost 3 bases and J lost 7, with 10 bases in between. Germline V gene sequence: CDR1 KGHSH, CDR2 LQKENI. The CDR3 region has the DNA TGTGCCAGCTCACCTGCCCGAGGTAATGAGCAGTTCTTC. Residues: CASSPARGNEQFF.

The chain uses TRBV10-2 and TRBJ2-7; 11 bases map to TRBD1. The germline V gene encodes CDR1 WSHSY and CDR2 SAAADI. The junction had 6 bases not matched to a gene; V was cut back by 9 bases and J by 5 bases. The CDR3 covers 13 residues. The CDR3 loop is CASRTGGGHEQYF. CDR3 sequence (DNA): TGCGCCAGTCGGACAGGGGGCGGACACGAGCAGTACTTC.

This clone appeared once. This rearrangement joins TRBV29-1 to TRBJ2-3; maybe TRBD2 (6 bases). The CDR3 has 17 residues. V gave up 0 bases and J gave up 6 bases, with 22 bases separating them. From germline, CDR1 is SQVTM and CDR2 ANQGSEA. CDR3 region: CSVEDTPIRGSGDTQYF. CDR3 DNA: TGCAGCGTTGAAGATACCCCAATACGGGGGTCGGGGGATACGCAGTATTTT.

The rearrangement uses TRBV5-1 and TRBJ2-7, with 14 bases aligning to TRBD2. Unmatched junction bases numbered 10, after V lost 4 bases and J lost 1 base. This CDR3 has 18 residues. Germline assignment: CDR1 SGHRS and CDR2 YFSETQ. CDR3 DNA sequence: TGCGCCAGCAGCCCGGGACTAGCGGGAGTGGCGTATTCCTACGAGCAGTACTTC. This translates into CASSPGLAGVAYSYEQYF.

In this sample, this clone turned up a few times. The rearrangement joins TRBV28 to TRBJ2-7, with 11 bases aligning to TRBD2. CDR1 MDHEN and CDR2 SYDVKM come from the germline V gene. The CDR3 has 16 amino acids. The V gene end was trimmed by 8 bases and the J gene end by 5 bases; junction bases not matched to a gene: 14. Here the CDR3 reads CASPPGASGRTHEQYF. CDR3 bases: TGTGCCAGCCCCCCCGGGGCTAGCGGGAGGACCCACGAGCAGTACTTC.

This chain uses TRBV6-5 with TRBJ2-3, with D possibly matching TRBD2 (5 bases). Between the trimmed V and J ends, which lost 5 bases and 2 bases, there was a span of 14 bases. CDR1 is MNHEY and CDR2 is SVGAGI in the germline V gene. The CDR3 is 15 residues long. For the CDR3, the DNA is TGTGCCAGCAGTCGAACCCCGCGGGTCACAGATACGCAGTATTTT. Protein sequence: CASSRTPRVTDTQYF.

The gene calls are TRBV28 and TRBJ2-1, with 9 bases that match TRBD1. Germline V gives CDR1 MDHEN, CDR2 SYDVKM. The CDR3 is 15 amino acids. V dropped 5 bases and J dropped 8; count of bases not matched to a gene: 10. CDR3 residues: CASSPLGTGNYEQFF. The CDR3 DNA reads as TGTGCCAGCAGTCCCCTAGGGACAGGGAATTATGAGCAGTTCTTC.

This chain joins TRBV7-2 and TRBJ2-3; no definite D call. Trimming shortened V by 3 bases and J by 3 bases, and 10 bases separated the two germline ends. Germline V gene sequence: CDR1 SGHTA, CDR2 FQGNSA. The length of the CDR3 is 14 residues. Written as DNA, the CDR3 is TGTGCCAGCAGCTTGCGTAGAGAAACAGATACGCAGTATTTT. Amino acid sequence: CASSLRRETDTQYF.

The chain recombines TRBV2 with TRBJ1-2; D might be TRBD1 (6 bases). The CDR3 totals 13 residues. V was pared by 6 bases and J by 7 bases, with 15 bases between. Germline lookup yields CDR1 SNHLY and CDR2 FYNNEI. The DNA of the CDR3 is TGTGCCAGCAGGAAACAGGGTGTAGGTGGCTACACCTTC. It encodes CASRKQGVGGYTF.

The chain links TRBV7-8 to TRBJ1-3, with D maybe TRBD1 (5 bases). V was cut by 5 bases and J by 0 bases, with 8 bases left in between. The germline CDR1 and CDR2 sequences are SGHVS and FQNEAQ. The CDR3 is 14 residues long. The CDR3 sequence is CASSRDSSGNTIYF. DNA of the CDR3: TGTGCCAGCAGCCGTGACAGCTCTGGAAACACCATATATTTT.

J is TRBJ2-1 and V is TRBV5-4; 10 positions agree with TRBD1. The V gene end was trimmed by 4 bases and the J gene end by 0 bases; junction bases not matched to a gene: 10. The germline V gene encodes CDR1 SGHNT and CDR2 YYREEE (reference sequence). This CDR3 is built from 18 residues. In DNA, the CDR3 is TGTGCCAGCAGCCCGGACAGGGGGACTTTCAGCTCCTACAATGAGCAGTTCTTC. Translation: CASSPDRGTFSSYNEQFF.

CDR3 loop: CASSVGSLNTEAFF. CDR3 DNA sequence: TGTGCCAGCAGCGTGGGGAGTCTGAACACTGAAGCTTTCTTT. This chain connects TRBV9 to TRBJ1-1; no clear D gene. The CDR3 is 14 amino acids. Germline assignment: CDR1 SGDLS and CDR2 YYNGEE. Trimming shortened V by 2 bases and J by 0 bases, and 8 bases separated the two germline ends.

This chain connects TRBV19 to TRBJ1-4; D perhaps matches TRBD1 (6 bases). V lost 7 bases to trimming and J lost 5 bases, with 17 bases between them. The germline V gene has CDR1 LNHDA and CDR2 SQIVND (reference sequence). This CDR3 region has 15 residues. In DNA, the CDR3 is TGTGCCAGTAATCCCAATCCCGGGACAAATGAAAAACTGTTTTTT. Its protein product is CASNPNPGTNEKLFF. The complete variable domain, with remaining parts taken from reference TRBV19 and TRBJ1-4, reads DGGITQSPKYLFRKEGQNVTLSCEQNLNHDAMYWYRQDPGQGLRLIYYSQIVNDFQKGDIAEGYSVSREKKESFPLTVTSAQKNPTAFYLCASNPNPGTNEKLFFGSGTQLSVL.

The chain is built from TRBV5-4 and TRBJ2-6, with unresolved D. From germline, CDR1 is SGHNT and CDR2 YYREEE (reference sequence). V gave up 3 bases and J gave up 0 bases, with 7 bases separating them. This CDR3 spans 15 amino acids. CDR3: CASSSERSGANVLTF. CDR3 nucleotides: TGTGCCAGCAGCTCAGAGCGCTCTGGGGCCAACGTCCTGACTTTC. Combining the CDR3 with reference TRBV5-4 and TRBJ2-6 gives the whole variable domain ETGVTQSPTHLIKTRGQQVTLRCSSQSGHNTVSWYQQALGQGPQFIFQYYREEENGRGNFPPRFSGLQFPNYSSELNVNALELDDSALYLCASSSERSGANVLTFGAGSRLTVL.

V usage is TRBV11-2 and J usage is TRBJ2-3, with 7 bases identical to TRBD2. The CDR3 has 14 amino acids. The ends lost 3 bases at V and 5 bases at J; junction bases unmatched: 5. CDR1 and CDR2 from the germline V gene are SGHAT and FQNNGV. CDR3 protein: CASSLTSRRDTQYF. The CDR3 DNA sequence: TGTGCCAGCAGCTTGACTAGCAGGCGAGATACGCAGTATTTT. Full variable domain (missing parts from reference TRBV11-2 and TRBJ2-3): EAGVAQSPRYKIIEKRQSVAFWCNPISGHATLYWYQQILGQGPKLLIQFQNNGVVDDSQLPKDRFSAERLKGVDSTLKIQPAKLEDSAVYLCASSLTSRRDTQYFGPGTRLTVL.

The table lists this clone with a few counts. The chain employs TRBV29-1 and TRBJ1-3, with TRBD1 matching 8 bases. With V trimmed by 7 bases and J by 0 bases, 2 bases remained unmatched. This CDR3 has 13 residues. CDR1 is SQVTM, CDR2 ANQGSEA, per germline. The CDR3 loop is CSATGGSGNTIYF. CDR3 bases: TGCAGCGCTACAGGGGGCTCTGGAAACACCATATATTTT. The complete variable domain, with remaining parts taken from reference TRBV29-1 and TRBJ1-3, reads SAVISQKPSRDICQRGTSLTIQCQVDSQVTMMFWYRQQPGQSLTLIATANQGSEATYESGFVIDKFPISRPNLTFSTLTVSNMSPEDSSIYLCSATGGSGNTIYFGEGSWLTVV.

The rearrangement links TRBV7-3 to TRBJ2-1, with 9 bases aligning to TRBD2. The CDR3 has 14 amino acids. The J segment lost 7 bases and the V segment lost 5 bases, leaving 6 bases of the junction unmatched. In germline, CDR1 is SGHTA, CDR2 FQGTGA. The CDR3 here is CASSTGLALNEQFF. CDR3 coding DNA: TGTGCCAGCAGCACTGGACTAGCGTTGAATGAGCAGTTCTTC.

The chain carries TRBV2 and TRBJ2-5; possibly TRBD2 for D (5 bases). Per the germline V gene, CDR1 is SNHLY and CDR2 is FYNNEI. The CDR3 is 15 amino acids. V dropped 7 bases and J dropped 4 bases, with 19 bases sitting between them. CDR3 sequence reads: CASNLLSSSRETQYF. In DNA form, the CDR3 reads TGTGCCAGCAACTTACTGTCTAGCAGTAGAGAGACCCAGTACTTC.

The gene calls are TRBV19 and TRBJ1-5, with TRBD1 matching over 9 bases. Germline lookup yields CDR1 LNHDA and CDR2 SQIVND (reference sequence). The CDR3 has 16 amino acids. The ends lost 3 bases at V and 2 bases at J; junction bases unmatched: 5. This CDR3 is CASSMPTGGRNQPQHF. CDR3 DNA sequence: TGTGCCAGTAGTATGCCGACAGGGGGGCGCAATCAGCCCCAGCATTTT.

The chain is built from TRBV5-1 and TRBJ2-1, with a weak D call TRBD1 (6 bases). The CDR3 runs 15 residues. Germline V gene lookup returns CDR1 SGHRS and CDR2 YFSETQ. Deletions cut 2 bases from V and 6 bases from J, with 15 bases between. CDR3 amino acids: CASSLGQSWGNEQFF. As DNA, the CDR3 is TGCGCCAGCAGCTTAGGACAGTCCTGGGGCAATGAGCAGTTCTTC.

V and J are TRBV18 and TRBJ1-4, with 8 bases fitting TRBD1. The CDR3 sequence is 15 residues long. Germline CDR1 and CDR2: KGHSH and LQKENI. Trimming at V came to 5 bases and at J to 6 bases, leaving 8 bases not matched to a gene. CDR3 DNA: TGTGCCAGCTCATTCCAGGGGGCGCGCGATGAAAAACTGTTTTTT. Amino acid sequence: CASSFQGARDEKLFF. Filled out from reference TRBV18 and TRBJ1-4, the complete variable domain reads NAGVMQNPRHLVRRRGQEARLRCSPMKGHSHVYWYRQLPEEGLKFMVYLQKENIIDESGMPKERFSAEFPKEGPSILRIQQVVRGDSAAYFCASSFQGARDEKLFFGSGTQLSVL.

CDR3 sequence: CASSVGDRGETQYF. In nucleotides, the CDR3 is TGCGCCAGCAGCGTAGGGGACAGGGGGGAGACCCAGTACTTC. The chain is built from TRBV5-1 and TRBJ2-5, with TRBD1 matching 11 bases. Per the germline V gene, CDR1 is SGHRS and CDR2 is YFSETQ. V was clipped by 4 bases and J by 5 bases; unmatched bases: 4. The CDR3 covers 14 residues.